The 24 T cell receptor beta chains listed next were all sequenced from one sample in a study of T-cell memory formation after mild COVID-19. One entry per CDR3 protein results from TCRdb running MiXCR on the 5' RACE reads. The sample consists of fewer than 400,000 distinct CDR3 sequences, roughly 13% of them appearing once. The sample consisted of PBMCs or a T cell subset sorted from them (not recorded which). The source of these receptors is a man aged 18-30 years who had mild COVID-19 (a few samples of this study predate the infection). Cell type and time point are not known.

The chain has TRBV11-3 and TRBJ2-1; 8 bases are shared with TRBD1. The CDR3 totals 14 residues. The germline V gene has CDR1 SGHNT and CDR2 YENEEA. J lost 8 bases, V lost 5 bases, and 8 bases had no gene match. CDR3 amino acids: CASSPRTGKDEQFF. CDR3 coding DNA: TGTGCCAGCAGCCCGCGGACAGGGAAGGATGAGCAGTTCTTC.

The chain employs TRBV28 and TRBJ2-3; 12 positions agree with TRBD2. Per the germline V gene, CDR1 is MDHEN and CDR2 is SYDVKM. V trimming: 7 bases; J trimming: 4 bases; junction bases outside the gene matches: 6. The CDR3 covers 15 residues. The CDR3 DNA sequence: TGTGCCAGCACTCCGACTAGCGGGGGCGCAGATACGCAGTATTTT. It translates to CASTPTSGGADTQYF.

This clonotype occurred many times. This chain connects TRBV5-5 to TRBJ2-1, with 10 bases that match TRBD1. Germline values: CDR1 SGHKS, CDR2 YYEKEE (reference sequence). V dropped 1 base and J dropped 3; count of bases not matched to a gene: 4. This CDR3 has 16 amino acids. CDR3 sequence reads: CASSLLGTGVYNEQFF. CDR3 in DNA: TGTGCCAGCAGCTTGTTGGGGACAGGGGTCTACAATGAGCAGTTCTTC.

There are many counts of this clonotype. The chain recombines TRBV5-1 with TRBJ2-3; possibly TRBD2 for D (7 bases). CDR3 size: 14 residues. Germline V CDR1 and CDR2: SGHRS, YFSETQ. The V and J ends lost 4 bases and 4 bases respectively, with 13 bases between them. The CDR3 here is CASSMGGPADTQYF. The CDR3 bases are TGCGCCAGCAGCATGGGGGGGCCGGCAGATACGCAGTATTTT.

The chain employs TRBV7-9 and TRBJ2-3, with TRBD2 as a possible D gene (5 bases). CDR1 is SEHNR and CDR2 is FQNEAQ in the germline V gene (reference sequence). The length of the CDR3 is 13 residues. Trimming left V 4 bases short and J 6 bases short, with 11 bases between. CDR3 nucleotides: TGTGCCAGCAGCTCCGCCGGGATCGATACGCAGTATTTT. Translated, it gives CASSSAGIDTQYF. Full variable domain (missing parts from reference TRBV7-9 and TRBJ2-3): DTGVSQNPRHKITKRGQNVTFRCDPISEHNRLYWYRQTLGQGPEFLTYFQNEAQLEKSRLLSDRFSAERPKGSFSTLEIQRTEQGDSAMYLCASSSAGIDTQYFGPGTRLTVL.

This clonotype has more than one count but fewer than ten. The gene calls are TRBV6-5 and TRBJ2-7, with 9 bases identical to TRBD1. The CDR3 consists of 16 residues. The germline V gene has CDR1 MNHEY and CDR2 SVGAGI. V lost 5 bases and J lost 2; bases outside the gene matches: 10. CDR3 residues: CASSQTIGTGTYEQYF. DNA for the CDR3: TGTGCCAGCAGTCAGACGATTGGGACAGGGACCTACGAGCAGTACTTC.

This clonotype came up a few times. The chain combines TRBV2 with TRBJ1-4; TRBD1 agrees at 7 bases. The CDR3 runs 15 residues. J gave up 5 bases and V 6 bases, and 9 bases lay outside the gene matches. The germline V gene has CDR1 SNHLY and CDR2 FYNNEI. The CDR3 nucleotides read TGTGCCAGCAGCGCCCCCGACAGGGTGAATGAAAAACTGTTTTTT. Translating gives CASSAPDRVNEKLFF.

This clonotype occurred a few times. The chain is built from TRBV7-6 and TRBJ2-7; perhaps TRBD1 as D (5 bases). Germline V CDR1 and CDR2: SGHVS, FNYEAQ. The V and J ends lost 4 bases and 3 bases respectively, with 10 bases between them. This CDR3 has 13 residues. CDR3 nucleotides: TGTGCCAGCAGCTCGACAGAAGGCTACGAGCAGTACTTC. Translating it yields CASSSTEGYEQYF.

This clonotype has at least ten counts. The chain recombines TRBV7-9 with TRBJ1-1; no clear D. Trimming removed 0 bases at V and 0 bases at J, with 11 bases between. The CDR3 covers 16 residues. Germline loops: CDR1 SEHNR, CDR2 FQNEAQ (reference sequence). CDR3 bases: TGTGCCAGCAGCTTAGCGCTTCCCCCATTGAACACTGAAGCTTTCTTT. This encodes CASSLALPPLNTEAFF.

This clonotype was found a few times. The J gene is TRBJ1-2, the V gene TRBV2, with D tentatively TRBD1 (5 bases). Germline CDR1 and CDR2: SNHLY and FYNNEI. Trimming pared 2 bases from V and 8 bases from J, leaving 18 bases between. CDR3 size: 15 residues. The CDR3 here is CASSELPWGNQGYTF. CDR3 nucleotides: TGTGCCAGCAGTGAATTGCCTTGGGGCAACCAGGGCTACACCTTC.

This clonotype was seen just once. This sequence joins TRBV6-2 or TRBV6-3 and TRBJ2-2; 10 nucleotides line up with TRBD2. V trimming: 2 bases; J trimming: 3 bases; junction bases outside the gene matches: 3. CDR3 length equals 16 residues. Germline CDR1 MNHEY, CDR2 SVGEGT. CDR3 protein: CASSYGLAGDTGELFF. The CDR3, as DNA: TGTGCCAGCAGTTACGGCCTAGCGGGAGACACCGGGGAGCTGTTTTTT.

This sequence joins TRBV10-3 and TRBJ2-4; 7 bases are shared with TRBD1. Trimming took 6 bases from V and 9 from J; bases not matched to a gene: 8. Looked up from germline, CDR1 is ENHRY and CDR2 is SYGVKD. The CDR3 has 13 residues. CDR3 coding DNA: TGTGCCATCAGGGCCGGGACAGATGGCATTCAGTACTTC. Translating gives CAIRAGTDGIQYF.

This sequence joins TRBV7-2 and TRBJ1-1; 7 bases are shared with TRBD1. Germline CDR1 and CDR2: SGHTA and FQGNSA. This CDR3 region has 14 residues. The junction had 7 bases not matched to a gene; V was cut back by 3 bases and J by 6 bases. The CDR3 DNA is TGTGCCAGCAGCTTCAACAGGGGAGACGCTGAAGCTTTCTTT. This encodes CASSFNRGDAEAFF. Together with reference TRBV7-2 and TRBJ1-1, the CDR3 gives the full variable domain: GAGVSQSPSNKVTEKGKDVELRCDPISGHTALYWYRQSLGQGLEFLIYFQGNSAPDKSGLPSDRFSAERTGGSVSTLTIQRTQQEDSAVYLCASSFNRGDAEAFFGQGTRLTVV.

The gene calls are TRBV5-1 and TRBJ1-1, with 7 bases identical to TRBD1. Per germline, CDR1 SGHRS and CDR2 YFSETQ. Trimming removed 5 bases from V and 0 bases from J; junction bases left unmatched: 7. There are 15 residues in the CDR3. Written as DNA, the CDR3 is TGCGCCAGCAGTGGACCGGGACAGCTGAACACTGAAGCTTTCTTT. Its translation is CASSGPGQLNTEAFF.

To note about this clonotype: This may stem from a read error, because a much larger clone lies one nucleotide away. The chain couples TRBV6-1 to TRBJ2-7; D is unclear. This CDR3 contains 15 residues. Germline assignment: CDR1 MNHNS and CDR2 SASEGT. Trimming stripped 2 bases from V and 2 bases from J, with 13 bases between. CDR3 amino acids: CASSEYRVITYEQYF. The DNA for the CDR3 is TGTGCCAGCAGTGAATACAGAGTCATTACCTACGAGCAGTACTTC.

This chain uses TRBV6-2 or TRBV6-3 with TRBJ2-2, with D unresolved. This CDR3 is 19 amino acids long. V was clipped by 6 bases and J by 0 bases, with 23 bases between them. Germline-derived CDR1 and CDR2 are MNHEY and SVGEGT. CDR3 loop: CASSHPPWANLANTGELFF. The DNA of the CDR3 is TGTGCCAGCAGCCACCCTCCTTGGGCAAACCTCGCGAACACCGGGGAGCTGTTTTTT.

This clonotype was recorded at least ten times. The chain links TRBV4-3 to TRBJ1-1; 8 bases fit TRBD1. The germline V gene encodes CDR1 LGHNA and CDR2 YSLEER. The V segment lost 5 bases and the J segment 1 base; nucleotides outside the gene matches: 12. This CDR3 has 17 residues. The chain's CDR3 is CASSYSAGGSSNTEAFF. In nucleotides, the CDR3 is TGCGCCAGCAGCTACAGTGCAGGGGGCAGTTCGAACACTGAAGCTTTCTTT.

The chain recombines TRBV7-2 with TRBJ2-5; TRBD2 is a possible D gene (5 bases). V lost 5 bases to trimming and J lost 3 bases, with 13 bases between them. Germline V gene data show CDR1 as SGHTA and CDR2 as FQGNSA. The CDR3 is made up of 14 amino acids. The CDR3 DNA is TGTGCCAGCAGCCGTGCGGTCGGGGAAGAGACCCAGTACTTC. Translated: CASSRAVGEETQYF.

The table lists this clonotype with many counts. This sequence joins TRBV6-5 and TRBJ2-7, with 11 bases fitting TRBD1. The germline V gene has CDR1 MNHEY and CDR2 SVGAGI. After removal of 6 bases from V and 5 bases from J, the junction contained 3 bases not matched to a gene. The CDR3 loop spans 13 amino acids. The CDR3 coding sequence is TGTGCCAGCAGCGGGACAGGGGGTAACGAGCAGTACTTC. The encoded protein is CASSGTGGNEQYF.

A note on this clonotype: It may be a read error: a sequence one base away is much more abundant. The CDR3 does not end in the conserved phenylalanine or tryptophan, so this is likely a read error. The chain recombines TRBV19 with TRBJ2-5; D call uncertain. CDR3 length equals 12 residues. Per germline, CDR1 LNHDA and CDR2 SQIVND (reference sequence). Trimming cost V 1 base and J 2 bases, with 2 bases left between them. DNA of the CDR3: TGTGCCAGTAGTATAGGTCAAGAGACCCAGTACTTG. Its protein is CASSIGQETQYL.

A few counts support this clonotype. V is TRBV6-2 or TRBV6-3 and J is TRBJ1-2; D is uncertain. CDR1 is MNHEY and CDR2 is SVGEGT in the germline V gene. Trimming removed 5 bases from V and 8 bases from J, with 9 bases in between. This CDR3 spans 11 amino acids. The CDR3 here is CASSQTRGYTF. CDR3 nucleotides: TGTGCCAGCAGTCAAACCCGAGGCTACACCTTC.

This clonotype was seen more than once but under ten times. The chain links TRBV12-3 or TRBV12-4 to TRBJ2-3, with 10 bases that match TRBD2. After removal of 5 bases from V and 8 bases from J, the junction contained 7 bases not matched to a gene. The CDR3 is 14 residues long. This CDR3 reads CASSTGTSESTQYF. DNA for the CDR3: TGTGCCAGCAGTACCGGGACTAGCGAGAGTACGCAGTATTTT.

This clonotype has more than one count but fewer than ten. The chain is built from TRBV12-3 or TRBV12-4 and TRBJ2-1, with D maybe TRBD1 (5 bases). Trimming cost V 2 bases and J 5 bases, with 25 bases left between them. This CDR3 spans 19 amino acids. CDR3 protein: CASSLNWAEDKEKHNEQFF. The CDR3 coding sequence is TGTGCCAGCAGTTTAAATTGGGCAGAGGACAAGGAAAAACACAATGAGCAGTTCTTC.

This chain joins TRBV6-6 and TRBJ2-5; D is unresolved. Trimming took 4 bases from V and 2 from J, leaving 8 bases between them. The CDR3 sequence is 13 residues long. Germline assignment: CDR1 MNHNY and CDR2 SVGAGI (reference sequence). CDR3: CASSSLGQETQYF. The CDR3 bases are TGTGCCAGCAGTTCCCTGGGGCAAGAGACCCAGTACTTC.